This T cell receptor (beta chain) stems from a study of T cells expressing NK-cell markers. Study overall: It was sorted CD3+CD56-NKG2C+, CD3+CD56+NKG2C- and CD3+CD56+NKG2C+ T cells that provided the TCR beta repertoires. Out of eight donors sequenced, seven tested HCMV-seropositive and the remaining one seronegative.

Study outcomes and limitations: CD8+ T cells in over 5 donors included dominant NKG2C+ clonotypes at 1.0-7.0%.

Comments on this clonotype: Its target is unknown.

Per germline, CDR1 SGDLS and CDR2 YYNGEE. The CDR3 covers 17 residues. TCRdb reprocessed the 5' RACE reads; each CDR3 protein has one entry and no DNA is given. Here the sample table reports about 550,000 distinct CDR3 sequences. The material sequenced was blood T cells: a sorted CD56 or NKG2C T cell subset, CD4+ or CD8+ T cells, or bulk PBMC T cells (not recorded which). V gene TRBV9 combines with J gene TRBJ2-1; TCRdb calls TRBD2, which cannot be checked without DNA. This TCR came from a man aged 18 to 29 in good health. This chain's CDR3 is CASSVDTSGGMRDEQFF.